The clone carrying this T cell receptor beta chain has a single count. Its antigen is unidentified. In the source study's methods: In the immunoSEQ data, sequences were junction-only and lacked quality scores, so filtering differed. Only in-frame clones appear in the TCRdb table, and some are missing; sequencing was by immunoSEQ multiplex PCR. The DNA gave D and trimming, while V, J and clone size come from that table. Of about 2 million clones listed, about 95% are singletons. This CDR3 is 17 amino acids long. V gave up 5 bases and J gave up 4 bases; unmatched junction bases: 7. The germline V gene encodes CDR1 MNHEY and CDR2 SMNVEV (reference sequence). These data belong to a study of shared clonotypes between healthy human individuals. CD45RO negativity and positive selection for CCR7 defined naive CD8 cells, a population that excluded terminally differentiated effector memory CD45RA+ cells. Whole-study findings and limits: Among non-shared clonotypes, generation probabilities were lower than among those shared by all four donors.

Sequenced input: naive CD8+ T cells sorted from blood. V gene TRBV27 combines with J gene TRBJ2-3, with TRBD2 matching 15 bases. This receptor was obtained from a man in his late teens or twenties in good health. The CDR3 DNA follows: TGTGCCAGCAGTCCCGGACTAGCGGGGGGGCATGCAGATACGCAGTATTTT. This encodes CASSPGLAGGHADTQYF.